This T cell receptor (beta chain) comes out of a study of tumor-infiltrating lymphocytes in primary liver carcinoma (dated by TCRdb to the late 2010s). About the study as a whole: Of the five patients (three men and two women, aged 30 to 69 years), four had hepatocellular carcinoma and one had combined HCC and intrahepatic cholangiocarcinoma. Tumors of the five patients were stage T1-T3 N0M0 with maximum diameters of roughly 4.2 to 11 cm. Each sample produced about 3.65 to 7.5 million productive TCRbeta reads, and read depth showed no significant difference between tissue types. The study combined TCRbeta repertoire sequencing, expression microarrays and whole-exome sequencing across five regions of each liver tumor, with adjacent normal tissue and blood. A total of roughly 35 specimens from 5 patients went through TCRbeta repertoire sequencing, namely 25 tumor regions, 5 adjacent noncancerous liver tissues and 5 peripheral blood samples. To link TCRbeta repertoire diversity with the local molecular phenotype, the approximately 25 tumor region samples were profiled using Agilent mRNA microarrays. Technical replicate repertoires showed high reproducibility, with mean shared-clone rates near 0.89 and correlation coefficients above 0.98.

Total RNA and DNA were co-extracted without cell sorting from roughly 20-30 mg of bulk tissue using the AllPrep DNA/RNA mini kit. Five patients with histopathologically diagnosed primary liver carcinoma underwent surgical resection in China between November 2015 and early 2016. Patients had chronic HBV infection and were treatment-naive at sampling. Five spatially separated regions were sampled from each tumor: the superior, inferior, left-lateral and right-lateral poles, plus the tumor centre. More than 75% viable tumor cells were found by histology in every tumor sample. Pieces of fresh tumor and adjacent tissue were cut in half, with one half kept in RNAlater at -80 degrees C and the other half sent for histology. On the study overall, not on this receptor specifically: Since the samples were bulk and unsorted, there was no way to compare CD4+ and CD8+ T cell repertoires. Only the TCR beta chain was sequenced, so true repertoire diversity is likely underestimated because unpaired alpha chains were not captured. Only roughly 8-25% of top clones appeared in all five regions of a tumor, which suggests that tumor-infiltrating T cells are spatially heterogeneous. The top 250 clones accounted for a significantly greater share of the repertoire in tumors than in blood (p = 0.039). Consistent with antigen-driven expansion, pairs of tumor regions showed higher repertoire overlap (mean roughly 35%) than either tumor-adjacent pairs (approximately 17%) or tumor-blood pairs (about 14%). Only five patients were included in the study, and the authors note that the findings should be validated in a larger study.

Worth noting for this clonotype: Its cognate antigen has yet to be identified. A read error is likely, as this CDR3 ends without the conserved phenylalanine or tryptophan.

A constant-region primer and ProtoScript II reverse transcriptase were used to reverse-transcribe TCRbeta-specific cDNA from about 500 ng total RNA. TCRbeta libraries were built with three nested multiplex PCR rounds, a slightly modified ARM-PCR procedure. Sample barcodes and Illumina adapters were added in a final 25-cycle PCR with Deep VentR polymerase. Before sequencing, amplicons of 200-500 bp were gel-purified using a QIAquick gel extraction kit. TCRbeta amplicons were sequenced on an Illumina HiSeq 2500 with 250-bp paired-end reads. From the authors' description of their analysis: Reads were quality-trimmed with Trimmomatic v0.33, and paired reads were merged with FLASH v1.2.11 to recover full CDR3 sequences. V, D and J germline segments were assigned to the rearranged TCRbeta sequences by MiGEC v1.2.1b. Clonotype statistics, along with Shannon-Wiener diversity indices, were calculated using VDJtools v1.0.0. Except for diversity analysis, only the 250 most abundant clonotypes of each sample were used in subsequent analyses to reduce sampling bias. TCRdb ran its own pipeline on the public reads, namely fastp trimming at Q25 and MiXCR clone calling, and kept in-frame beta chains. Every distinct CDR3 protein forms one entry, paired with its most common genes and DNA. These V and J calls rely on TCRdb rather than the paper's analysis. The sample table lists about 78,000 distinct CDR3 sequences, about 70% of them with a count of one. The top ten clonotypes cover roughly an eighth of the sample.

The sequenced sample was liver tumor tissue from sampling region 4. The cell subset or site label, as the study defines it: tumor region T4, right-lateral pole. The receptor was derived from a woman aged 60-75 years with primary liver carcinoma and hepatitis B virus infection.

In nucleotide form, the sequence is TGTGCCAGCAACTTAGACCCGATCAGGGCGCTGCGCTATGGCTACACCTCC. This is translated as CASNLDPIRALRYGYTS. The receptor chain draws on TRBV11-2 and TRBJ1-2; matching of 5 bases hints at TRBD1 as the D gene. 17 amino acids form the CDR3, both terminal residues included. Only the CDR3 DNA is retained, 51 bases long and in frame from the first base. The CDR1 and CDR2 encoded by the germline V gene are SGHAT and FQNNGV.